The 13 T cell receptor beta chains below all came from one sample that was sequenced in a study of graft-versus-host responses after intestinal transplantation. No antigen has been assigned to these receptors. Assay used: immunoSEQ multiplex PCR; TCRdb lists only in-frame clones, some missing. The table lists about 110,000 clones, around 94% of them singletons. The specimen comprised unstimulated CD4+ T cells sorted from spleen or lymph node cells, sampled before transplant. All receptors derive from a human donor who was the organ donor for an intestinal transplant.

This clone was detected only once. The chain couples TRBV5-1 to TRBJ1-6; D gene unclear. The CDR3 runs to 18 residues. Trimming shortened V by 1 base and J by 5 bases, and 19 bases separated the two germline ends. Germline CDR1 SGHRS, CDR2 YFSETQ. CDR3 amino acids: CASSLWQSDNMNNSPLHF. CDR3 coding DNA: TGCGCCAGCAGCTTGTGGCAATCCGACAACATGAATAATTCACCCCTCCACTTT.

The chain employs TRBV10-3 and TRBJ1-4, with D possibly TRBD1 on 6 matching bases. The germline V gene has CDR1 ENHRY and CDR2 SYGVKD. The CDR3 is 13 amino acids. With 6 bases removed from V and 5 bases from J, the gap between germline ends came to 10 bases. The CDR3 nucleotides are TGTGCCATCAGCATCGGACAGAATGAAAAACTGTTTTTT. Amino acid sequence: CAISIGQNEKLFF.

The chain recombines TRBV21-1 with TRBJ1-2; the table's D call TRBD1 went unverified against the DNA. TRBV21-1 is an annotated pseudogene. The CDR3 length is 14 residues. In nucleotides, the CDR3 is TGTGCCAGCAGCAAAGACCTGGGCAGATATGGCTACACCTTC. Translating gives CASSKDLGRYGYTF.

The chain employs TRBV6-6 and TRBJ2-7; 9 bases line up with TRBD2. CDR1 and CDR2 from the germline V gene are MNHNY and SVGAGI (reference sequence). This CDR3 region has 16 residues. Trimming took 2 bases from V and 0 from J; bases not matched to a gene: 5. CDR3 amino acids: CASSYSLSGSSYEQYF. The CDR3 DNA is TGTGCCAGCAGTTACAGCCTTAGCGGGAGCTCCTACGAGCAGTACTTC.

This chain connects TRBV7-9 to TRBJ2-7, with 15 bases aligning to TRBD2. This CDR3 contains 16 residues. V was pared by 1 base and J by 2 bases, with 0 bases of the junction left unmatched. Per germline, CDR1 SEHNR and CDR2 FQNEAQ (reference sequence). The CDR3 region is CASSLGTSGRAYEQYF. The CDR3 nucleotides read TGTGCCAGCAGCTTAGGGACTAGCGGGAGGGCCTACGAGCAGTACTTC.

The chain uses TRBV6-5 and TRBJ2-1, with unresolved D. The CDR3 runs 14 residues. Germline V gene data show CDR1 as MNHEY and CDR2 as SVGAGI. Trimming removed 9 bases at V and 7 bases at J, with 19 bases between. CDR3 sequence: CASDVPPGINEQFF. The CDR3 region has the DNA TGTGCCAGTGACGTACCTCCCGGAATAAATGAGCAGTTCTTC.

About this clone: This CDR3 is also generated by other DNA sequences in the sample. The V and J genes are TRBV6-1 and TRBJ1-4, with D tentatively TRBD1 (5 bases). Germline CDR1 reads MNHNS; CDR2 reads SASEGT. Trimming shortened V by 6 bases and J by 8 bases, and 10 bases separated the two germline ends. CDR3 size: 12 residues. For the CDR3, the DNA is TGTGCCAGCAGGTCAGACAGCGAAAAACTGTTTTTT. It encodes CASRSDSEKLFF.

A word on this clone: A junction boundary mismatches the germline segment, possibly from a read error. The rearrangement links TRBV30 to TRBJ2-7; 9 nucleotides agree with TRBD2. The CDR3 has 14 amino acids. Looked up from germline, CDR1 is GTSNPN and CDR2 is SVGIG (reference sequence). The CDR3 sequence is CARSVAGVGGEQYF. CDR3 nucleotide sequence: TGTGCCCGGAGCGTAGCGGGAGTTGGGGGAGAGCAGTACTTC.

This chain uses TRBV7-9 with TRBJ2-7, with 9 bases fitting TRBD2. Looked up from germline, CDR1 is SEHNR and CDR2 is FQNEAQ (reference sequence). The CDR3 contains 16 residues. V dropped 5 bases and J dropped 5; count of bases not matched to a gene: 13. In DNA, the CDR3 is TGTGCCAGCAGCCCATCAACCGGGACTAGCCAACACGAGCAGTACTTC. It is translated as CASSPSTGTSQHEQYF.

This clone was seen once. This chain links TRBV20-1 with TRBJ2-5, with a possible D match to TRBD1 (6 bases). The V end was cut by 6 bases, the J end by 10 bases, with 12 bases between. Germline V gene sequence: CDR1 DFQATT, CDR2 SNEGSKA (reference sequence). This CDR3 spans 10 amino acids. The chain's CDR3 is CSASRQDQYF. The CDR3 nucleotides are TGCAGTGCATCAAGACAGGACCAGTACTTC.

The chain combines TRBV28 with TRBJ2-5, with TRBD1 matching 8 bases. Unmatched junction bases numbered 10, after V lost 2 bases and J lost 5 bases. Germline CDR1 and CDR2: MDHEN and SYDVKM. The CDR3 covers 16 residues. CDR3 residues: CASSLLGQGGGETQYF. DNA of the CDR3: TGTGCCAGCAGTTTACTTGGACAGGGAGGAGGCGAGACCCAGTACTTC.

This rearrangement joins TRBV2 to TRBJ1-1; D not resolved. Trimming cost V 4 bases and J 1 base, with 7 bases left between them. This CDR3 has 13 residues. CDR1 SNHLY and CDR2 FYNNEI come from the germline V gene. CDR3 sequence (DNA): TGTGCCAGCAGTGGATTGGAGAACACTGAAGCTTTCTTT. Translated: CASSGLENTEAFF.

This clone was seen only once. The chain links TRBV30 to TRBJ2-1, with D tentatively TRBD2 (6 bases). There are 17 residues in the CDR3. Trimming cost V 3 bases and J 6 bases, with 24 bases left between them. Germline V gene sequence: CDR1 GTSNPN, CDR2 SVGIG (reference sequence). CDR3 residues: CAWRSIPGLITTNEQFF. Here the CDR3 DNA reads TGTGCCTGGAGATCAATCCCGGGACTGATTACGACCAATGAGCAGTTCTTC. Looking up the rest from reference TRBV30 and TRBJ2-1 gives the full variable domain: SQTIHQWPATLVQPVGSPLSLECTVEGTSNPNLYWYRQAAGRGLQLLFYSVGIGQISSEVPQNLSASRPQDRQFILSSKKLLLSDSGFYLCAWRSIPGLITTNEQFFGPGTRLTVL.